The subject of this entry is one TCR beta chain. What it binds is not known. CDR1 is SGHRS and CDR2 is YFSETQ in the germline V gene. The junction had 6 bases not matched to a gene; V was cut back by 4 bases and J by 0 bases. CDR3 length: 15 amino acids. This sample stems from a study of OX40 agonist ivuxolimab in advanced cancers. The overall study: A history of anti-PD-1, anti-PD-L1 or anti-CTLA-4 therapy was acceptable, and over 30% had some. General study findings and limits: At doses 0.1 to 3.0 mg/kg, CD4+ and CD8+ clones expanded.

Enrollment shut out patients with autoimmune disease history or systemic immunosuppression. Measured with immunoSEQ multiplex PCR; TCRdb has only the in-frame clones, and not every one. The sample has 45,000 to 65,000 clones; about four fifths are singletons. The source is an adult with an advanced solid tumor such as melanoma, head and neck, liver or kidney cancer. The source material was CD4+ or CD8+ T cells sorted from blood, sampled in a trial of the OX40 agonist ivuxolimab. The J gene is TRBJ1-1, the V gene TRBV5-1; 7 nucleotides agree with TRBD1. The CDR3 sequence: CASSPLRGMNTEAFF. The CDR3 DNA follows: TGCGCCAGCAGCCCCCTCAGGGGGATGAACACTGAAGCTTTCTTT.